These 22 T cell receptor beta chains were all obtained from the same sample, sequenced in a study of CD8 T cells in ankylosing spondylitis. TCRdb re-called the 5' RACE reads with MiXCR, one entry per CDR3 protein. The sample holds 200,000 to 300,000 distinct CDR3 sequences; about 11% are singletons and the top ten take 2.5% to 3%. The material sequenced was blood, either unsorted or a sorted T cell fraction (not recorded which). The receptor set was obtained from a male donor with ankylosing spondylitis or in good health (not recorded which).

As concerns this clonotype: One end of the junction is discordant with germline, which a read error may explain. The chain couples TRBV25-1 to TRBJ1-1, with TRBD1 identical over 8 bases. Germline lookup yields CDR1 MGHDK and CDR2 SYGVNS. This CDR3 contains 17 residues. CDR3: CVSSDNRGREVRTEAFF. DNA for the CDR3: TGTGTCAGCAGTGACAACAGGGGGAGAGAGGTGAGGACTGAAGCTTTCTTT.

V gene TRBV10-3 combines with J gene TRBJ1-2, with 7 bases matching TRBD1. Germline V gives CDR1 ENHRY, CDR2 SYGVKD. With V trimmed by 5 bases and J by 2 bases, 5 bases remained unmatched. This CDR3 region has 14 residues. CDR3 residues: CAISPGTANYGYTF. The CDR3 nucleotides read TGTGCCATCAGTCCCGGGACAGCCAACTATGGCTACACCTTC.

This clonotype has a count of ten or more. The chain uses TRBV5-1 and TRBJ2-1, with D perhaps TRBD1 (6 bases). CDR3 length: 15 residues. Germline loops: CDR1 SGHRS, CDR2 YFSETQ. V was cut by 4 bases and J by 7 bases, with 18 bases left in between. The DNA for the CDR3 is TGCGCCAGCAGCCCCGGATGGGGGCCGGGTAATGAGCAGTTCTTC. It yields the protein CASSPGWGPGNEQFF. Drawing the rest from reference TRBV5-1 and TRBJ2-1, the complete variable domain is KAGVTQTPRYLIKTRGQQVTLSCSPISGHRSVSWYQQTPGQGLQFLFEYFSETQRNKGNFPGRFSGRQFSNSRSEMNVSTLELGDSALYLCASSPGWGPGNEQFFGPGTRLTVL.

Many counts were recorded for this clonotype. The V and J genes are TRBV5-1 and TRBJ2-1; D gene ambiguous. The CDR3 runs 12 residues. V lost 2 bases and J lost 7, with 7 bases in between. CDR1 is SGHRS, CDR2 YFSETQ, per germline. CDR3 nucleotides: TGCGCCAGCAGCTTCCCTAGAAATGAGCAGTTCTTC. Encoded protein: CASSFPRNEQFF.

The rearrangement uses TRBV5-1 and TRBJ2-3; D unclear. The CDR3 is made up of 14 amino acids. Per the germline V gene, CDR1 is SGHRS and CDR2 is YFSETQ. V lost 3 bases, J lost 4 bases, and 12 bases lay in between. The CDR3 reads CASSSDPRSDTQYF. CDR3 nucleotides: TGCGCCAGCAGCTCTGACCCCCGATCAGATACGCAGTATTTT.

This clonotype was counted at least ten times. The rearrangement links TRBV12-3 or TRBV12-4 to TRBJ1-3, with D uncertain. The CDR3 contains 12 residues. Trimming shortened V by 8 bases and J by 2 bases, and 7 bases separated the two germline ends. CDR3 amino acids: CASVSPGNTIYF. The CDR3 DNA follows: TGTGCCAGCGTTTCCCCTGGAAACACCATATATTTT.

The chain links TRBV27 to TRBJ2-7; TRBD1 aligns across 7 bases. Germline V gene sequence: CDR1 MNHEY, CDR2 SMNVEV (reference sequence). This CDR3 is 16 amino acids long. With V trimmed by 1 base and J by 3 bases, 9 bases remained unmatched. The CDR3 region has the DNA TGTGCCAGCAGTTTATTTTCAGGACAGGCCATCTACGAGCAGTACTTC. The encoded protein is CASSLFSGQAIYEQYF.

This clonotype was counted at least ten times. The chain has TRBV29-1 and TRBJ2-2; D ambiguous. Germline CDR1 reads SQVTM; CDR2 reads ANQGSEA. The CDR3 sequence is 13 residues long. V was pared by 4 bases and J by 0 bases, with 6 bases between. The CDR3 is CSVGSTNTGELFF. Here the CDR3 DNA reads TGCAGCGTTGGAAGTACGAACACCGGGGAGCTGTTTTTT.

The sample holds many counts of this clonotype. V and J are TRBV12-3 or TRBV12-4 and TRBJ1-2; D possibly corresponds to TRBD1 (5 bases). Trimming left V 5 bases short and J 3 bases short, with 10 bases between. The CDR3 loop spans 13 amino acids. The CDR3 DNA sequence: TGTGCCAGCAGTGGGGAAGGGGACTATGGCTACACCTTC. This sequence encodes CASSGEGDYGYTF.

This clonotype showed up many times. This chain connects TRBV20-1 to TRBJ1-5; D possibly corresponds to TRBD1 (6 bases). Trimming removed 4 bases at V and 0 bases at J, with 13 bases between. The CDR3 is 15 amino acids. The germline V gene encodes CDR1 DFQATT and CDR2 SNEGSKA (reference sequence). The CDR3 region is CSATTGHYSNQPQHF. The DNA for the CDR3 is TGCAGTGCTACAACGGGACACTATAGCAATCAGCCCCAGCATTTT.

This clonotype was detected many times. The chain combines TRBV5-5 with TRBJ1-5; D is possibly TRBD1 (5 bases). The CDR3 consists of 15 residues. The V end was cut by 2 bases, the J end by 5 bases, with 14 bases between. Germline V CDR1 and CDR2: SGHKS, YYEKEE (reference sequence). CDR3 amino acids: CASSFNEGTYQPQHF. In nucleotides, the CDR3 is TGTGCCAGCAGCTTCAACGAGGGGACCTATCAGCCCCAGCATTTT.

This clonotype was counted ten times or more. The V and J genes are TRBV6-5 and TRBJ1-2; D perhaps matches TRBD1 (5 bases). Germline values: CDR1 MNHEY, CDR2 SVGAGI. Deletions cut 0 bases from V and 9 bases from J, with 14 bases between. The CDR3 is made up of 14 amino acids. The CDR3 region is CASSYSSQGDSYTF. The CDR3 region has the DNA TGTGCCAGCAGTTACTCGTCCCAGGGTGATAGCTACACCTTC.

The chain combines TRBV10-3 with TRBJ1-1, with D possibly being TRBD1 (5 bases). Germline V gene sequence: CDR1 ENHRY, CDR2 SYGVKD. The CDR3 contains 15 residues. V was pared by 2 bases and J by 1 base, with 11 bases between. The CDR3, as DNA: TGTGCCATCAGTGAGCCGGGACGGGCGAACACTGAAGCTTTCTTT. It translates to CAISEPGRANTEAFF.

This clonotype was seen ten or more times. The J gene is TRBJ2-4, the V gene TRBV12-3 or TRBV12-4; D uncertain. This CDR3 is built from 15 residues. V was cut by 6 bases and J by 0 bases, with 12 bases left in between. The CDR3 DNA reads TGTGCCAGCAGCCCCGCCGGCTTAGCCAAAAACATTCAGTACTTC. This codes for CASSPAGLAKNIQYF.

This clonotype was detected many times. The V and J genes are TRBV6-1 and TRBJ2-7; 9 bases fit TRBD2. Germline V gives CDR1 MNHNS, CDR2 SASEGT. V was pared by 6 bases and J by 4 bases, with 10 bases of the junction left unmatched. This CDR3 spans 15 amino acids. CDR3 nucleotide sequence: TGTGCCAGCAGCCCTCGGGGTAGCGGGAGATACGAGCAGTACTTC. Translating it yields CASSPRGSGRYEQYF.

This clonotype was counted at least ten times. The chain links TRBV5-1 to TRBJ2-3, with 7 bases matching TRBD1. This CDR3 region has 14 residues. Germline V gives CDR1 SGHRS, CDR2 YFSETQ. Trimming at V came to 4 bases and at J to 0 bases, leaving 2 bases not matched to a gene. CDR3 in amino acids: CASSGDRSTDTQYF. The CDR3 DNA follows: TGCGCCAGCAGCGGGGACAGAAGCACAGATACGCAGTATTTT.

This clonotype was detected many times. The chain is built from TRBV12-3 or TRBV12-4 and TRBJ2-2; TRBD2 aligns across 8 bases. The CDR3 totals 15 residues. After removal of 6 bases from V and 0 bases from J, the junction contained 3 bases not matched to a gene. For the CDR3, the DNA is TGTGCCAGCAGCCTGGGACTAGCGAACACCGGGGAGCTGTTTTTT. Translating gives CASSLGLANTGELFF.

Remarks on this clonotype: With a much larger clone just one base away, this may be a read error. The chain joins TRBV6-5 to TRBJ2-1; a possible D gene is TRBD2 (6 bases). The CDR3 consists of 15 residues. The V gene's germline CDR1 is MNHEY and CDR2 SVGAGI. This CDR3 reads CANSYSIGGDNEQFF. CDR3 DNA: TGTGCCAACAGTTACTCGATTGGAGGGGACAATGAGCAGTTCTTC.

This clonotype has a count of ten or more. V usage is TRBV12-3 or TRBV12-4 and J usage is TRBJ1-1; tentatively, D is TRBD1 (5 bases). The CDR3 is 11 amino acids. The germline V and J ends were trimmed by 3 bases and 7 bases, with 6 bases remaining between them. CDR3 bases: TGTGCCAGCAGTTTGACAGATGAAGCTTTCTTT. Protein product: CASSLTDEAFF.

This clonotype was counted only a few times. The rearrangement links TRBV2 to TRBJ1-1; a weak D match, TRBD1 (5 bases). Germline V gene data show CDR1 as SNHLY and CDR2 as FYNNEI. The CDR3 sequence is 18 residues long. The V gene lost 11 bases and the J gene lost 1 base, with 29 bases spanning the gap. The CDR3 DNA is TGTGCCTTCAGTTCCCACACCGCGGGGGGGTCCTCGAACACTGAAGCTTTCTTT. Residues: CAFSSHTAGGSSNTEAFF.

This rearrangement joins TRBV13 to TRBJ2-3; TRBD2 aligns across 13 bases. This CDR3 is built from 15 residues. The V gene end was trimmed by 4 bases and the J gene end by 4 bases; junction bases not matched to a gene: 2. The germline gives CDR1 PRHDT, CDR2 FYEKMQ (reference sequence). This chain's CDR3 is CASSSGLAGPDTQYF. CDR3 in DNA: TGTGCCAGCAGCTCGGGACTAGCGGGGCCAGATACGCAGTATTTT.

This clonotype has just a few counts. The chain recombines TRBV6-1 with TRBJ1-6, with a weak D call TRBD1 (6 bases). The CDR3 is 13 amino acids. V lost 9 bases and J lost 7, with 13 bases in between. In germline, CDR1 is MNHNS, CDR2 SASEGT. The CDR3 coding sequence is TGTGCCAGTAACAGGGATCTCAATTCACCCCTCCACTTT. It yields the protein CASNRDLNSPLHF.